This TCR beta chain was retrieved from a study of PD-1 blockade in classical Hodgkin lymphoma. Here immunoSEQ multiplex PCR was the method, and the copy in TCRdb shows in-frame clones only, minus some. The sample includes about 12,000 clones, around 80% of them seen just once. There was relapse after autologous stem cell transplantation in every patient, and there was variation in brentuximab vedotin exposure. Magnetic negative selection isolated CD8+ T cells from thawed PBMCs. The CDR3 extends over 15 amino acids. V was pared by 5 bases and J by 4 bases, with 3 bases of the junction left unmatched. In germline, CDR1 is MGHRA, CDR2 YSYEKL.

The rearrangement joins TRBV4-1 to TRBJ2-3; 13 bases line up with TRBD2. The sample consisted of CD8+ T cells from blood, taken at baseline. The sequence came from a human donor with classical Hodgkin lymphoma. CDR3 sequence: CASSSGLAGADTQYF. The CDR3 DNA reads TGCGCCAGCAGCTCCGGACTAGCGGGGGCAGATACGCAGTATTTT.